The present T cell receptor (beta chain) was sequenced within a study of identical twins. Study outcomes and limitations: Models underestimated out-of-frame TCR alpha sharing in monozygotic twins. Reduced insertions were recorded for abundant cord blood beta clonotypes, with no such pattern in memory repertoires.

The V gene's germline CDR1 is MGHRA and CDR2 YSYEKL. V dropped 4 bases and J dropped 1 base, with 13 bases sitting between them. The CDR3 is made up of 15 amino acids. Note on this clonotype: What it binds is not known.

TCRdb redid the calling of the 5' RACE reads with MiXCR, one entry per CDR3 protein. The table includes approximately 240,000 distinct CDR3 sequences, about 14% detected once. The clonotype originates from a young woman in good health. V gene TRBV4-1 combines with J gene TRBJ1-1; no clear D gene. Material for sequencing was memory (CD45RO+) T cells sorted from blood. The CDR3 here is CASSRVPSGNTEAFF. CDR3 nucleotides: TGCGCCAGCAGCCGCGTGCCCAGCGGGAACACTGAAGCTTTCTTT.